This T cell receptor (beta chain) was sequenced in a study of blood T cell repertoires in COVID-19. Study background: The samples span acute and convalescent COVID-19 from the United States, Italy and Spain. T cells, B-cell-depleted T cells, or PBMCs provided the cDNA or gDNA that served as material.

Under the authors' procedure: By means of reference gene primer amplification, nucleated cell counts were estimated. The table came from immunoSEQ multiplex PCR; TCRdb's copy has only in-frame clones and leaves some out. From that table come the V and J calls and clone size; the DNA was used to work out D and trimming. The repertoire holds more than 90,000 clones, with approximately 81% as singletons. Losses at the gene ends were 4 bases for V and 3 bases for J; bases not matched to a gene: 9. This CDR3 has 16 amino acids. CDR1 is SGHDT and CDR2 is YYEEEE in the germline V gene. The V call is TRBV5-6, the J call TRBJ2-3; 9 positions agree with TRBD2. This clonotype was obtained from a man at least 80 years old with acute or convalescent COVID-19. Sequencing used peripheral blood. CDR3 bases: TGTGCCAGCAGCAGACCCCTAGCGGGGCTGACAGATACGCAGTATTTT. Its translation is CASSRPLAGLTDTQYF.